These 15 T cell receptor beta chains came from one sample sequenced in a study of OX40 agonist ivuxolimab in advanced cancers. Here immunoSEQ multiplex PCR was the method, and the copy in TCRdb shows in-frame clones only, minus some. The sample lists roughly 59,000 clones, around 90% occurring once. Source: CD4+ or CD8+ T cells sorted from blood, taken in a trial of the OX40 agonist ivuxolimab. Receptors originate from an adult with an advanced solid tumor such as melanoma, head and neck, liver or kidney cancer.

Only a few counts were recorded for this clone. This chain links TRBV7-9 with TRBJ1-6; D is possibly TRBD1 (6 bases). V lost 6 bases and J 6 bases, leaving 15 bases between the germline ends. The CDR3 length is 15 residues. The germline V gene encodes CDR1 SEHNR and CDR2 FQNEAQ (reference sequence). CDR3 protein: CASSNTGTLNSPLHF. The CDR3 DNA follows: TGTGCCAGCAGTAATACCGGGACACTTAATTCACCCCTCCACTTT.

The table lists this clone with a count of one. Other DNA sequences within the sample encode an identical CDR3. The rearrangement uses TRBV5-4 and TRBJ2-1; D is ambiguous. V dropped 4 bases and J dropped 10 bases, with 9 bases sitting between them. Per germline, CDR1 SGHNT and CDR2 YYREEE (reference sequence). The CDR3 length is 11 residues. The CDR3 region has the DNA TGTGCCAGCAGCCTGGCGGACGAGCAGTTCTTC. Its protein is CASSLADEQFF.

The rearrangement links TRBV28 to TRBJ2-1, with TRBD2 identical over 8 bases. CDR1 and CDR2 (germline): MDHEN, SYDVKM. This CDR3 spans 13 amino acids. V shed 8 bases and J 11 bases; nucleotides not matched to a gene: 11. CDR3 sequence: CASGTSLREKQFF. CDR3 nucleotide sequence: TGTGCCAGCGGGACTAGTCTTCGGGAGAAGCAGTTCTTC. Filled out from reference TRBV28 and TRBJ2-1, the complete variable domain reads DVKVTQSSRYLVKRTGEKVFLECVQDMDHENMFWYRQDPGLGLRLIYFSYDVKMKEKGDIPEGYSVSREKKERFSLILESASTNQTSMYLCASGTSLREKQFFGPGTRLTVL.

This chain uses TRBV25-1 with TRBJ2-5; a weak D match, TRBD2 (6 bases). Trimming cost V 2 bases and J 2 bases, with 12 bases left between them. This CDR3 spans 15 amino acids. Germline V gene lookup returns CDR1 MGHDK and CDR2 SYGVNS. In nucleotides, the CDR3 is TGTGCCAGCAGTGAAACGGGACTCCTACAAGAGACCCAGTACTTC. Its protein is CASSETGLLQETQYF.

The genes are TRBV19 and TRBJ1-2; the D gene is possibly TRBD1 (5 bases). V lost 5 bases to trimming and J lost 9 bases, with 19 bases between them. CDR3 size: 14 residues. Germline assignment: CDR1 LNHDA and CDR2 SQIVND (reference sequence). CDR3: CASSYGAPPRRYTF. For the CDR3, the DNA is TGTGCCAGTAGTTACGGGGCGCCCCCGAGGCGCTACACCTTC.

The CDR3 here is CASSFRTATNAFF. For the CDR3, the DNA is TGTGCCAGCAGTTTTCGGACAGCCACTAACGCTTTCTTT. The chain couples TRBV6-5 to TRBJ1-1; D perhaps matches TRBD1 (6 bases). Per germline, CDR1 MNHEY and CDR2 SVGAGI. CDR3 length: 13 amino acids. The V gene lost 4 bases and the J gene lost 11 bases, with 17 bases spanning the gap.

The chain joins TRBV5-4 to TRBJ2-1; 9 bases are a match to TRBD1. The CDR3 length is 14 residues. V dropped 4 bases and J dropped 8; count of bases not matched to a gene: 7. Germline V gene data show CDR1 as SGHNT and CDR2 as YYREEE (reference sequence). In DNA, the CDR3 is TGTGCCAGCAGCGCTGGACAGGGGATCGATGAGCAGTTCTTC. Translation gives CASSAGQGIDEQFF.

This rearrangement joins TRBV4-3 to TRBJ1-6; no clear D gene. This CDR3 contains 17 residues. Trimming took off 1 base at V and 7 bases at J, with 17 bases between the two ends. Germline V gene lookup returns CDR1 LGHNA and CDR2 YSLEER. CDR3 in amino acids: CASSQGRSYLLNSPLHF. The CDR3 nucleotides read TGCGCCAGCAGCCAAGGGAGGTCCTACCTCCTAAATTCACCCCTCCACTTT.

This clone was recorded only once. This chain links TRBV10-3 with TRBJ1-2; D is unresolved. The CDR3 is 20 amino acids. With 0 bases removed from V and 3 bases from J, the gap between germline ends came to 26 bases. The germline V gene has CDR1 ENHRY and CDR2 SYGVKD. The CDR3 sequence is CAISESILAASPEEDYGYTF. CDR3 nucleotide sequence: TGTGCCATCAGTGAGTCGATTTTGGCGGCGAGCCCTGAAGAGGACTATGGCTACACCTTC.

As concerns this clone: One end of the junction varies from germline; a read error may be responsible. The sample carries other DNA sequences with the same CDR3. The rearrangement uses TRBV27 and TRBJ2-2; TRBD1 matches at 9 bases. Germline loops: CDR1 MNHEY, CDR2 SMNVEV (reference sequence). The CDR3 runs to 14 residues. Written as DNA, the CDR3 is TGTGCCAGCAGTCCCCGGGACAGGGCTGGGGAGCTATTTTTT. Translating gives CASSPRDRAGELFF.

The V call is TRBV7-9, the J call TRBJ1-1, with D maybe TRBD1 (6 bases). Germline loops: CDR1 SEHNR, CDR2 FQNEAQ (reference sequence). The CDR3 length is 15 residues. V lost 5 bases, J lost 1 base, and 14 bases lay in between. The CDR3: CASSSSDRTNTEAFF. DNA of the CDR3: TGTGCCAGCAGCAGTAGCGACAGGACGAACACTGAAGCTTTCTTT.

V is TRBV21-1 and J is TRBJ2-1; the D call of TRBD1 is as the table states it, not checked on the DNA. TRBV21-1 is deemed a pseudogene. The CDR3 covers 15 residues. CDR3 bases: TGTGCCAGCAGCAAATCACAGGACAGTTCCAATGAGCAGTTCTTC. This gives the protein CASSKSQDSSNEQFF.

This chain uses TRBV6-1 with TRBJ1-1; TRBD1 matches at 7 bases. CDR3 length equals 13 residues. With 6 bases clipped from V and 1 base from J, the junction kept 2 bases outside the gene matches. Germline V gene lookup returns CDR1 MNHNS and CDR2 SASEGT. The CDR3 DNA reads as TGTGCCAGCAGGGGACAGCCGAACACTGAAGCTTTCTTT. Encoded protein: CASRGQPNTEAFF.

V and J are TRBV6-5 and TRBJ1-5; D unclear. Trimming removed 2 bases from V and 3 bases from J, with 5 bases in between. CDR1 is MNHEY, CDR2 SVGAGI, per germline. There are 13 residues in the CDR3. CDR3 sequence (DNA): TGTGCCAGCAGTTACCGGGTCAATCAGCCCCAGCATTTT. Residues: CASSYRVNQPQHF.

J is TRBJ1-6 and V is TRBV27; 7 bases match TRBD1. Germline loops: CDR1 MNHEY, CDR2 SMNVEV (reference sequence). This CDR3 comprises 15 residues. V gave up 1 base and J gave up 6 bases; unmatched junction bases: 3. The CDR3 DNA follows: TGTGCCAGCAGTTTATTGGGACAGTCTAATTCACCCCTCCACTTT. Amino acid sequence: CASSLLGQSNSPLHF.